The T cell receptor (beta chain) under discussion was sequenced for a study of T-cell reconstitution after alpha-beta-depleted transplantation in children. In this sample, this clonotype turned up a few times. Unique molecular identifiers were incorporated into the prepared TCRbeta library. TCRdb re-derived calls from the PCR reads in MiXCR, one entry per CDR3 protein. The table includes 300,000 to 400,000 distinct CDR3 sequences, less than 15% detected once. This CDR3 is 16 amino acids long. Germline V gene lookup returns CDR1 SGHRS and CDR2 YFSETQ. The V end was cut by 2 bases, the J end by 3 bases, with 16 bases between.

This TCR came from a human donor who donated a stem cell graft to a child with Fanconi anemia. The source material was PBMCs, sampled from the stem cell graft. This rearrangement joins TRBV5-1 to TRBJ2-3, with D maybe TRBD1 (6 bases). The CDR3 reads CASSLQGGMRTDTQYF. The CDR3, as DNA: TGCGCCAGCAGCTTACAGGGTGGAATGAGGACAGATACGCAGTATTTT.